This entry is about one T cell receptor (beta chain). This clone's antigen is unknown. Base qualities are not recorded, but no much larger clone differs from it by a single base. To prepare the library, the immunoSEQ multiplex PCR assay was applied. For the multiplex PCR, a mixture combining 60 forward primers for TCR Vbeta segments and 13 reverse primers for TCR Jbeta segments was used. The CDR3 region of rearranged TCR beta genes was amplified from genomic DNA with a multiplex PCR assay. On the Illumina HiSeq System, the amplified TCR beta libraries were sequenced as 87-base-pair reads. Turning to the authors' computational methods: A later analysis tallied 75 million to 95 million unique TCR beta chains across the 666 repertoires, and around 10 million of those chains were shared by two or more donors. Raw reads were error-corrected and collapsed into unique sequences by a nearest-neighbor algorithm in which closely related sequences were merged to remove PCR and sequencing errors. V, D and J gene segments were assigned by aligning CDR3 sequences to IMGT reference sequences. For a sequence to be retained, a match of at least six nucleotides to both a V gene segment and a J gene segment was required. Rearrangements were classified as productive when the CDR3 lacked stop codons and remained in frame with V and J, and all other rearrangements were classified as non-productive. CDR3 was defined according to IMGT convention as the region running from the second conserved V-encoded cysteine to the conserved J-encoded phenylalanine. The earlier analysis of some 600 of the donors excluded sequences that lacked an unambiguous match to a single V gene segment. In an earlier analysis of several hundred of the donors, V segments were called functional above 56.7% productive rearrangements and were called segregating when the between-donor standard deviation exceeded 5%. A statistical classification framework was developed to diagnose cytomegalovirus status using the catalog of TCR beta chain sequences. A later analysis assigned V and J genes by comparing TCR nucleotide sequences with IMGT/GENE-DB human TR gene sequences. The TCRdist pipeline was used in a later analysis to assign CDR3 sequences and most-parsimonious VDJ recombination scenarios. In a later analysis, each TCR beta chain was defined by its CDR3 amino acid sequence together with its V-gene family, and reads lacking a unique V-gene family were excluded. A later analysis removed 592 highly shared, low-generation-probability nucleotide sequences to deal with suspected cross-contamination and a sequencing artifact. A later analysis calculated a clonal expansion index for each public chain from normalized within-repertoire ranks of inferred template counts. A later analysis computed generation probabilities with a VDJ recombination model fitted to out-of-frame rearrangements, and checked the results against IGoR. In a later analysis, TCR-TCR, TCR-HLA and TCR-CMV co-occurrence was scored with hypergeometric tests, and a repertoire-size bias correction was applied to TCR pairs. In a later analysis, false discovery rates were estimated by permuting HLA or CMV assignments 20 times. In a later analysis, co-occurring TCRs were grouped with DBSCAN, and TCRdist sequence similarity was added when clustering was performed within HLA-allele-positive subsets. Repertoires with fewer than 30,000 or more than 120,000 public chains were left out of co-occurrence clustering, as were a few repertoires with anomalous nucleotide sharing. What TCRdb holds here is the immuneACCESS table cut down to in-frame rearrangements. Part of the clones is not present; checked against another copy, under half of the missing clones reflect an unresolved V gene, and the others are unexplained. V, J and clone size derive from that table, while D and trimming were established from the DNA sequence. Within this sample are about 98,000 clones, with about 81% of them counted one time only. The ten largest clones represent roughly 1.4% of the sample.

The cohort comprised under 700 healthy bone marrow donors. At the time of sampling, all cohort members were nominally healthy, though unrecorded immune exposures were likely present. The donor tested CMV seronegative, placing the donor among the 350 or so seronegative members of the cohort. A peripheral blood sample was collected from each donor, and TCR beta sequencing was performed on peripheral blood mononuclear cells. Genomic DNA was extracted from the blood cell samples with the Qiagen DNeasy Blood Extraction Kit. The source of the sample is a study of cytomegalovirus exposure and HLA in healthy donors (dated by TCRdb to about 2017). As for the study more broadly: An earlier analysis of 587 of the donors reported under 300 Gb of sequence data and around 100 million unique TCR beta sequences obtained from some 200 million T cells. The aim of the study was to test whether cataloging public T cell receptors could identify signatures of past pathogen exposure. All discovery cohort repertoires had been generated on a single sequencing platform. Class I and class II HLA loci were covered by the typing at four-digit resolution. An earlier analysis of roughly 600 of the donors used high-throughput TCR beta sequencing to judge whether each TCR beta V gene segment behaved as functional or pseudogenic. A later analysis re-analyzed previously published TCR beta repertoires from roughly 600 donors and added high-resolution HLA genotyping to study TCR occurrence patterns. In addition to the first cohort of around 670 subjects, a separate validation cohort of 130 or so different subjects was used. Alongside the repertoire data, information on donor age, sex, ethnicity and CMV serostatus was compiled. Five DR-DQ haplotypes were handled as single units for association and clustering because linkage in the cohort was strong. Of the approximately 400 genotyped donors, approximately 81% were placed in the genetic ancestry cluster associated with self-reported Caucasian donors. A later genetic analysis used genome-wide SNP genotypes for about 60% of the 666 donors, treating that subset as a discovery cohort. Across approximately 400 genotyped donors of the cohort, an average of about 250,000 unique TCR beta nucleotide sequences per donor were sequenced, and 15% to 20% of those sequences were non-productive. An early release that covered about 640 HLA-typed donors contained approximately 300 gigabases of sequencing data and tens of millions of unique TCR sequences. Rather than using new phenotypic data, the later analysis identified candidate immune exposures from TCR beta sequences and from how often those sequences occurred across donors. The study used immunosequencing to profile the T cell repertoires of around 600 subjects and linked those repertoires to cytomegalovirus serostatus. Typing coverage varied by locus: 629-630 donors for A, B, C, DRB1 and DQB1; about 520 for DQA1; over 600 for DPA1; 450 to 480 for DPB1. To predict cytomegalovirus infection status, the study brought together high-throughput TCR immunosequencing, statistical association of individual TCRs with disease status, and machine learning. Study-wide conclusions, independent of this receptor: Some IMGT-functional V segments, including TRBV6-2 and TRBV6-3, could not be distinguished by the 87-base-pair reads and were therefore excluded. In an earlier analysis of a few hundred of the donors, most TCR beta V segments were observed in productive rearrangements about 90% or about 30% of the time, broadly matching IMGT annotations. The study gave a list of some 150 TCR beta chains associated with cytomegalovirus. According to the authors, the approach could potentially be generalized to other disease states and immunological phenotypes. An association between a missense DCLRE1C variant and V-gene and J-gene trimming of TCR beta chains was found in a later genetic analysis and replicated in an independent cohort. A later analysis reported that several top co-occurrence clusters appeared linked to parvovirus B19, influenza, CMV and Epstein-Barr virus. A few of the identified cytomegalovirus-associated TCR beta chains were confirmed in vitro to be specific for cytomegalovirus antigens. A cluster of highly shared sequence variants was judged likely to be a technical artifact of the sequencing pipeline. Sequencing depth was assumed to be roughly uniform across donors in the presence/absence analyses, though that assumption may not hold. Because counts were too low, around 18 rarely observed V segments, including chromosome 9 orphons, were left out of the earlier analysis of about 500 of the donors. In a later analysis, TCR association rates were found to vary across HLA loci, with the most associated TCRs seen for DRB1 alleles and the fewest for HLA-C alleles. Linkage disequilibrium might explain the correlated functional status among segregating V segments, but an unknown experimental factor could not be ruled out. This cohort had only TCR beta chains sequenced, and the lack of alpha or paired-chain data limited which features could be detected. Strong co-occurrence of HLA alleles, especially DR and DQ, made assigning TCR associations to individual alleles difficult. In both the original and validation cohorts, the classifier was reported to diagnose cytomegalovirus status with high specificity and sensitivity. In a later analysis, HLA-associated TCR beta chains were found to be more clonally expanded and to have lower generation probabilities than equally common non-associated chains. Specific HLA alleles were associated with 15,000 to 20,000 TCR beta sequences at a false discovery rate of 0.05 in a later analysis. A further reported finding was that TCR beta sequences accurately predicted the HLA-A and HLA-B alleles for most subjects in the first cohort. A later analysis found that most CMV-associated TCR beta chains appeared HLA-restricted, with HLA associations seemingly driven largely by CMV exposure. Because HLA typing was missing for some donors at each locus, association tests included only the typed subset. A later genetic analysis reported fewer N-insertions in productive TCRs among donors in an Asian-associated ancestry cluster than the approximately 670-donor mean. For the cohort, immune exposure information was limited to CMV serostatus. Most TCR sequences were observed very rarely across donors, whereas some public TCRs were present in many individuals.

The germline V gene sets CDR1 to MNHNS and CDR2 to SASEGT. Reading from cysteine to phenylalanine, the CDR3 counts 14 amino acids. CDR3 DNA only is kept here, 42 bases in frame from base 1. Trimming accounts for 3 bases at V and 6 bases at J, while the number of junction bases matched to no gene is 8. The V and J genes are TRBV6-1 and TRBJ2-7; 7 central bases correspond to TRBD1. Sequencing was performed on PBMCs. This TCR was recovered from a man aged 35-49 years in good health and CMV-seronegative. The nucleotide sequence reads TGTGCCAGCAGTGACTCTTGGGGACAGACCGAGCAGTACTTC. It translates as CASSDSWGQTEQYF.